Listed below are T cell receptor beta chains from one sample, sequenced in a study of cytomegalovirus exposure and HLA in healthy donors. The repertoire was sequenced with immunoSEQ multiplex PCR; TCRdb's copy has only in-frame clones and lacks some. The data contain 130,000 to 150,000 clones, 80% to 85% of them singletons. The specimen sequenced was PBMCs. These receptors were obtained from a male donor in good health and CMV-seronegative. Both conserved end residues are part of each CDR3. D genes are given only for firm matches. Expanded clones get a size class; other rows say once, few or many, or leave the size out.

size	V	J	D	DNA	CDR3
.	TRBV2	TRBJ2-1	.	TGTGCCAGCAGTGAAATGGGGCAACCCTACAATGAGCAGTTCTTC	CASSEMGQPYNEQFF
.	TRBV9	TRBJ2-4	.	TGTGCCAGCAGCGTAGGGGCAGGGGAGACCAAAAACATTCAGTACTTC	CASSVGAGETKNIQYF
.	TRBV7-2	TRBJ1-3	.	TGTGCCAGCAGCTCAGAGACCACGAGACTTGGAAACACCATATATTTT	CASSSETTRLGNTIYF
.	TRBV6-5	TRBJ2-2	.	TGTGCCAGCAGTTACTTCGGGGTGACCGGGGAGCTGTTTTTT	CASSYFGVTGELFF
.	TRBV19	TRBJ2-5	.	TGTGCCAGTAGTAAAAACAGAGGGGAGACCCAGTACTTC	CASSKNRGETQYF
.	TRBV29-1	TRBJ1-2	.	TGCAGCGTTGAGGGGGCCCAGGACTATGGCTACACCTTC	CSVEGAQDYGYTF
.	TRBV7-3	TRBJ1-1	.	TGTGCCAGCAGCTCGACGTCGAGGGCGGTTAACACTGAAGCTTTCTTT	CASSSTSRAVNTEAFF
.	TRBV10-3	TRBJ2-5	.	TGTGCCATCTTTGCGGAGGGGGCAGAGACCCAGTACTTC	CAIFAEGAETQYF
.	TRBV18	TRBJ1-4	TRBD1	TGTGCCAGCTCACACGACAGGGGGATTAATGAAAAACTGTTTTTT	CASSHDRGINEKLFF
.	TRBV27	TRBJ2-7	TRBD1	TGTGCCAGCAGTTTCCTACAGGGGTCCTACGAGCAGTACTTC	CASSFLQGSYEQYF
medium-sized	TRBV4-2	TRBJ2-3	TRBD2	TGTGCCAGCAGCCAAGACGTAGCGGGGGGGCCGGATACGCAGTATTTT	CASSQDVAGGPDTQYF
.	TRBV7-8	TRBJ2-7	.	TGTGCCAGCAGCTTAGGATGGGCGTCTAGGACAGAGCAGTACTTC	CASSLGWASRTEQYF
few	TRBV2	TRBJ1-1	TRBD1	TGTGCCAGCAGTGAAGCGCCCGGACAGGCCCTTTCCACCACTGAAGCTTTCTTT	CASSEAPGQALSTTEAFF
.	TRBV18	TRBJ1-2	.	TGTGCCAGCTCACCTACAGGGTTAAAGGGATATGGCTACACCTTC	CASSPTGLKGYGYTF
.	TRBV7-3	TRBJ1-5	.	TGTGCCAGCAGCTTACAGAGCGGTCAGCCCCAGCATTTT	CASSLQSGQPQHF
.	TRBV7-8	TRBJ2-1	TRBD2	TGTGCCAGCAGCGTTAGCGGGAGGGCCGGGGATGAGCAGTTCTTC	CASSVSGRAGDEQFF
.	TRBV2	TRBJ2-1	.	TGTGCCAGCAGTGAAAATATTCTTAGCGGGTTCTTC	CASSENILSGFF
.	TRBV11-2	TRBJ2-5	.	TGTGCCAGCAGGGCGGGATTACTTATCCAAGAGACCCAGTACTTC	CASRAGLLIQETQYF
.	TRBV28	TRBJ2-3	.	TGTGCCAGCAGTAGCAGGGTCACAGATACGCAGTATTTT	CASSSRVTDTQYF
.	TRBV4-1	TRBJ2-1	.	TGCGCCAGCAGCCAAGATCCAGGGAGGTCATACAATGAGCAGTTCTTC	CASSQDPGRSYNEQFF
.	TRBV18	TRBJ2-5	TRBD1	TGTGCCAGCTCCAGCCCACAGGGGGATGGCGAGACCCAGTACTTC	CASSSPQGDGETQYF
few	TRBV4-1	TRBJ2-6	.	TGCGCCAGCAGCCAAGATCACCAGCCACTCTGGGGCCGGGCCAACGTCCTGACTTTC	CASSQDHQPLWGRANVLTF
.	TRBV7-6	TRBJ2-1	.	TGTGCCAGCAGCTTAGCGGACAGCATCAATGAGCAGTTCTTC	CASSLADSINEQFF
.	TRBV7-9	TRBJ1-1	.	TGTTCCAGCAGTCAACTTCCGGGAGCCCTGGGGACTGAAGCTTTCTTT	CSSSQLPGALGTEAFF
.	TRBV19	TRBJ2-1	.	TGTGCCAGTAGTATTGGGCAGTACAATGAGCAGTTCTTC	CASSIGQYNEQFF
few	TRBV4-1	TRBJ2-7	.	TGCGCCAGCAGCCAAGTCCCGGGAGTACAGGCCTACGAGCAGTACTTC	CASSQVPGVQAYEQYF
once	TRBV15	TRBJ2-7	TRBD2	TGTGCCACCAGCAGTGAAACACCTATGCTAGCGGGAGGGCCCTACGAGCAGTACTTC	CATSSETPMLAGGPYEQYF
.	TRBV19	TRBJ1-5	.	TGTGCCAGTAGATCCAGGGAAGATAGCAATCAGCCCCAGCATTTT	CASRSREDSNQPQHF
.	TRBV19	TRBJ2-1	TRBD2	TGTGCCAGTAGTGGGGGGGGGTTCGGGTTCCCCCATGAGCAGTTCTTC	CASSGGGFGFPHEQFF
.	TRBV27	TRBJ2-1	TRBD1	TGTGCCAGCAGTCTAGGACAGGGGTTCGATGAGCAGTTCTTC	CASSLGQGFDEQFF
.	TRBV19	TRBJ2-7	TRBD2	TGTGCCAGTAGTATTGGGCGGGAGTTCGGCTACGAGCAGTACTTC	CASSIGREFGYEQYF
.	TRBV7-9	TRBJ2-1	TRBD2	TGTGCCAGCAGCTATAGCGGGGGGCACTACAATGAGCAGTTCTTC	CASSYSGGHYNEQFF
.	TRBV4-2	TRBJ2-7	.	TGTGCCAGCAGCCCAGACTCTTACGAGCAGTACTTC	CASSPDSYEQYF
.	TRBV4-2	TRBJ2-7	TRBD2	TGTGCCAGCAGCCAAGAACTAGCGGGAGGATACGAGCAGTACTTC	CASSQELAGGYEQYF
.	TRBV28	TRBJ1-4	.	TGTGCCAGCAGTTTATTGCAGGCAACTAATGAAAAACTGTTTTTT	CASSLLQATNEKLFF
once	TRBV4-2	TRBJ1-1	.	TGTGCCAGCAGCCCCCAAATGAACACTGAAGCTTTCTTT	CASSPQMNTEAFF
.	TRBV4-1	TRBJ1-5	.	TGCGCCAGCAGCCAAGCGCCCGGGAGCAATCAGCCCCAGCATTTT	CASSQAPGSNQPQHF
.	TRBV27	TRBJ2-1	.	TGTGCCAGCAGTACCGGGACACTGGTTAATGAGCAGTTCTTC	CASSTGTLVNEQFF
.	TRBV28	TRBJ2-7	.	TGTGCCAGCAGTTTAATGCGGAGAACCTACGAGCAGTACTTC	CASSLMRRTYEQYF
.	TRBV6-1	TRBJ1-5	.	TGTGCCAGCAGTCCAAGCGGTAGCAATCAGCCCCAGCATTTT	CASSPSGSNQPQHF
.	TRBV27	TRBJ2-2	.	TGTGCCAGCAGTTTACGGGGTACCGGGGAGCTGTTTTTT	CASSLRGTGELFF
.	TRBV28	TRBJ2-1	TRBD2	TGTGCCAGCAGCCTACTAGCGGGAGGGAATGAGCAGTTCTTC	CASSLLAGGNEQFF
.	TRBV5-5	TRBJ2-2	.	TGTGCCAGCAGCTCGAATCTAGAGCGCTCCGGGGAGCTGTTTTTT	CASSSNLERSGELFF
.	TRBV2	TRBJ2-1	.	TGTGCCAGCAGTGCGGGGAGCTCCTACAATGAGCAGTTCTTC	CASSAGSSYNEQFF
.	TRBV4-1	TRBJ2-7	.	TGCGCCAGCAGCCAAGTTCTCGGGGACGAGCAGTACTTC	CASSQVLGDEQYF
.	TRBV6-5	TRBJ1-1	.	TGTGCCAGCAGGATTACTAGGACGAACACTGAAGCTTTCTTT	CASRITRTNTEAFF